The 14 T cell receptor beta chains in this list originate from one sample, sequenced in a study of metastatic and nonmetastatic thyroid tumors. Via MiXCR, TCRdb re-called the PCR reads. The sample records about 24,000 clones, over 25% being singletons. Patients were all untreated before their thyroid surgery. The source material was blood. The receptor set was obtained from a male donor with papillary thyroid cancer or a benign thyroid nodule (not recorded which). Some clones in this sample may be carry-over from other donors' samples.

This clone was seen ten or more times. The V call is TRBV5-6, the J call TRBJ2-7; D is ambiguous. Germline loops: CDR1 SGHDT, CDR2 YYEEEE. The CDR3 contains 11 residues. Trimming took off 4 bases at V and 3 bases at J, with 5 bases between the two ends. CDR3 region: CASSIYYEQYF. CDR3 in DNA: TGTGCCAGCAGCATATACTACGAGCAGTACTTC.

The V and J genes are TRBV13 and TRBJ1-2; no firm D call. This CDR3 is 13 amino acids long. Looked up from germline, CDR1 is PRHDT and CDR2 is FYEKMQ (reference sequence). V lost 3 bases and J lost 1, with 6 bases in between. CDR3 in DNA: TGTGCCAGCAGCTTGAGGCTTAACTATGGCTACACCTTC. This sequence encodes CASSLRLNYGYTF.

V gene TRBV7-2 combines with J gene TRBJ1-5; D uncertain. In germline, CDR1 is SGHTA, CDR2 FQGNSA. The CDR3 totals 13 residues. The V and J ends lost 2 bases and 5 bases respectively, with 7 bases between them. Written as DNA, the CDR3 is TGTGCCAGCAGCTTATGGGCTGATCAGCCCCAGCATTTT. This sequence encodes CASSLWADQPQHF.

Worth noting for this clone: Its ends do not fully match the called genes, so a read error is possible. The rearrangement uses TRBV11-2 and TRBJ2-1; 9 nucleotides align to TRBD2. This CDR3 contains 15 residues. The germline V gene encodes CDR1 SGHAT and CDR2 FQNNGV. The CDR3 coding sequence is TGTGTCAGCAGCCCAAGCGGGAGGTCCCGGGGCGAGCAGTTCTTC. This sequence encodes CVSSPSGRSRGEQFF.

This clone was found many times. This chain connects TRBV11-1 to TRBJ2-1; no clear D. The V end lost 5 bases, the J end lost 5 bases, and 19 bases lay between the germline ends. Germline V gene lookup returns CDR1 SGHAT and CDR2 FQDESV (reference sequence). There are 16 residues in the CDR3. CDR3 sequence reads: CASSPEEGQENNEQFF. CDR3 in DNA: TGTGCCAGCAGCCCGGAAGAAGGCCAAGAGAACAATGAGCAGTTCTTC.

Remarks on this clone: Other DNA sequences within the sample encode an identical CDR3. The chain uses TRBV5-1 and TRBJ1-5, with D possibly being TRBD1 (6 bases). V lost 4 bases and J lost 0, with 11 bases in between. The germline gives CDR1 SGHRS, CDR2 YFSETQ. The CDR3 totals 15 residues. For the CDR3, the DNA is TGCGCCAGCAGCGAACAGGGTAATAGCAATCAGCCCCAGCATTTT. Its protein product is CASSEQGNSNQPQHF.

In this sample, this clone turned up many times. J is TRBJ1-3 and V is TRBV5-1, with 9 bases that match TRBD1. This CDR3 comprises 16 residues. Germline CDR1 SGHRS, CDR2 YFSETQ. The V gene end was trimmed by 2 bases and the J gene end by 3 bases; junction bases not matched to a gene: 6. In nucleotides, the CDR3 is TGCGCCAGCAGCTTCGACAGGGGGACTGGTGGAAACACCATATATTTT. The encoded protein is CASSFDRGTGGNTIYF.

At least ten counts were recorded for this clone. One end of the junction fails to match germline, which may point to a read error. The V call is TRBV20-1, the J call TRBJ2-1, with TRBD2 matching 7 bases. CDR3 length equals 13 residues. The germline CDR1 and CDR2 sequences are DFQATT and SNEGSKA (reference sequence). The CDR3 sequence: CRPRGETGGEQFF. In nucleotides, the CDR3 is TGTCGGCCCCGGGGGGAGACGGGTGGTGAGCAGTTCTTC.

This clone is a singleton in its sample. The chain has TRBV30 and TRBJ1-2; D call uncertain. CDR3 size: 11 residues. Germline V gene data show CDR1 as GTSNPN and CDR2 as SVGIG (reference sequence). The V end was cut by 3 bases, the J end by 8 bases, with 10 bases between. The CDR3 region has the DNA TGTGCCTGGAGGGCCGAGAGCGGCTACACCTTC. This sequence encodes CAWRAESGYTF.

To note about this clone: Mismatch with germline at one junction end may stem from a read error. The chain combines TRBV6-2 or TRBV6-3 with TRBJ2-3, with D tentatively TRBD2 (6 bases). Germline-derived CDR1 and CDR2 are MNHEY and SVGEGT. The CDR3 sequence is 14 residues long. CDR3 in DNA: TGTGACAGCAGTTTCGGAGGGCACACAGATCCGCAGTATTTT. Residues: CDSSFGGHTDPQYF.

This clone appeared a few times. The rearrangement joins TRBV4-1 to TRBJ2-7; no clear D gene. In germline, CDR1 is MGHRA, CDR2 YSYEKL. The CDR3 sequence is 14 residues long. V was clipped by 1 base and J by 2 bases, with 9 bases between them. In nucleotides, the CDR3 is TGCGCCAGCAGCCAAGCGCCTGAGGCCTACGAGCAGTACTTC. Its protein product is CASSQAPEAYEQYF.

The chain couples TRBV5-1 to TRBJ1-2; D is ambiguous. This CDR3 comprises 14 residues. Germline V gene lookup returns CDR1 SGHRS and CDR2 YFSETQ. V lost 3 bases to trimming and J lost 8 bases, with 17 bases between them. The CDR3 DNA sequence: TGCGCCAGCAGCTGCAAGGGTCTAACGTCCGGCTACACCTTC. Amino acids: CASSCKGLTSGYTF.

CDR3 residues: CASSQSGKSDEQYF. The CDR3 DNA reads as TGTGCCAGCAGCCAGTCCGGGAAATCGGACGAGCAGTACTTC. V gene TRBV3-1 combines with J gene TRBJ2-7; D is possibly TRBD2 (5 bases). There are 14 residues in the CDR3. V lost 3 bases and J lost 5, with 14 bases in between. Germline CDR1 is LGHDT and CDR2 is YNNKEL (reference sequence).

This clone was detected many times. This chain connects TRBV28 to TRBJ1-2; tentative D call: TRBD1 (5 bases). Trimming left V 4 bases short and J 1 base short, with 7 bases between. CDR3 size: 13 residues. Per the germline V gene, CDR1 is MDHEN and CDR2 is SYDVKM. This chain's CDR3 is CASSSGLNYGYTF. DNA for the CDR3: TGTGCCAGCAGTTCGGGACTTAACTATGGCTACACCTTC.